The rows below give T cell receptor beta chains drawn from one sample of a study of neurological immune-mediated disorders. TCRdb itself ran the 5' RACE reads through MiXCR, one entry per CDR3 protein. The sample carries about 71,000 distinct CDR3 sequences, roughly 15% recorded once. Sequencing used PBMCs. Receptors were obtained from a female donor with HTLV-1-associated myelopathy (HAM/TSP). Both conserved end residues are part of each CDR3. Each record gives: CDR3 length, V gene, clone size, J gene, D gene, CDR3 DNA, CDR3 protein. The D gene is left open where the match is weak. Only some rows state a clone size, as once, few, many or a class for expanded clones.

14	TRBV7-2	many	TRBJ2-4	.	TGTGCCAGCAGCGCCGACCAGGCAAAGTGGATTCAGTACTTC	CASSADQAKWIQYF
15	TRBV12-3/TRBV12-4	many	TRBJ1-6	.	TGTGCCACAAAGGACGGATTAAGGGGGAATTCACCCCTCCACTTT	CATKDGLRGNSPLHF
16	TRBV18	.	TRBJ2-7	TRBD2	TGTGCCAGCTCACCTTCGACCGGGACCCGGGGGGGCGAGCAGTACTTC	CASSPSTGTRGGEQYF
11	TRBV6-1	many	TRBJ1-2	.	TGTGCCAGCAGTGAAGTGCAGGGCGTCACCTTC	CASSEVQGVTF
14	TRBV20-1	many	TRBJ1-2	.	TGCAGTGCTAGAGAGGGCAGGGCTTACTATGGCTACACCTTC	CSAREGRAYYGYTF
14	TRBV5-1	many	TRBJ2-7	.	TGCGCCAGCAGCGCTGACAGGTCAGCCTACGAGCAGTACTTC	CASSADRSAYEQYF
14	TRBV20-1	many	TRBJ2-1	.	TGCAGTGCTAGATGGTATAGATCCTACAATGAGCAGTTCTTC	CSARWYRSYNEQFF
18	TRBV20-1	many	TRBJ2-7	.	TGCAGTGCTAGAGCCGTGGGGGCTAGCTGGGTCATTCCTGACGAGCAGTACTTC	CSARAVGASWVIPDEQYF
15	TRBV3-1	once	TRBJ2-7	TRBD2	TGTGCCAGCAGCCACGGTAGCGGGGGGACCTACGAGCAGTACTTC	CASSHGSGGTYEQYF
15	TRBV12-3/TRBV12-4	.	TRBJ2-3	.	TGTGCCAGCAGTTTAATTGCGGGGATCACAGATACGCAGTATTTT	CASSLIAGITDTQYF
14	TRBV7-9	many	TRBJ2-5	.	TGTGCCAGCACCAATTATCGGACTATGGAGACCCAGTACTTC	CASTNYRTMETQYF
17	TRBV5-1	medium-sized	TRBJ2-6	.	TGCGCCAGCAGCTTGCGGCAGGGGGGATCTGGGGCCAACGTCCTGACTTTC	CASSLRQGGSGANVLTF
12	TRBV6-2/TRBV6-3	many	TRBJ1-1	.	TGTGCCAGCAGCAGAAGAGACACTGAAGCTTTCTTT	CASSRRDTEAFF
15	TRBV2	many	TRBJ2-3	.	TGTGCCAGCAGTGAGGGCGGGACTCCACGAGATACGCAGTATTTT	CASSEGGTPRDTQYF
14	TRBV5-1	.	TRBJ2-5	TRBD2	TGCGCCAGCAGCTCCGGACTAGCGGACGAGACCCAGTACTTC	CASSSGLADETQYF
18	TRBV20-1	few	TRBJ2-1	TRBD2	TGCAGTGCCATTACTAGCGGGGGGTCTTCCAACTCCTACAATGAGCAGTTCTTC	CSAITSGGSSNSYNEQFF
13	TRBV7-2	many	TRBJ2-3	TRBD2	TGTGCCAGCAACAATGGGGGGGTGGATACGCAGTATTTT	CASNNGGVDTQYF
15	TRBV5-7	many	TRBJ1-2	TRBD1	TGTGCCAGCAAATCCGGGACAGGTCTCAACTATGGCTACACCTTC	CASKSGTGLNYGYTF
13	TRBV7-2	many	TRBJ2-3	.	TGTGCCAGCAGCCCTCAATGGGCAGATACGCAGTATTTT	CASSPQWADTQYF
14	TRBV5-1	many	TRBJ1-6	.	TGCGCCAGCAGCCCCGGACAGTCCTCTTCACCCCTCCACTTT	CASSPGQSSSPLHF
13	TRBV27	many	TRBJ1-4	.	TGTGCCAGCAGGGCCTCTGGGAATGAAAAACTGTTTTTT	CASRASGNEKLFF
13	TRBV5-1	many	TRBJ2-7	.	TGCGCCAGCAGCCATGGGACTGGTTACGAGCAGTACTTC	CASSHGTGYEQYF
15	TRBV5-1	many	TRBJ1-5	.	TGCGCCAGCAGCCCCGACGGGCAGGTCAATCAGCCCCAGCATTTT	CASSPDGQVNQPQHF
15	TRBV6-1	.	TRBJ2-2	.	TGTGCCAGCAGTCATTGGGCGGGGCATACCGGGGAGCTGTTTTTT	CASSHWAGHTGELFF
17	TRBV6-6	few	TRBJ2-7	TRBD2	TGTGCCAGCAGTTTCCCGGGACTAGCGGGGGCTACCTACGAGCAGTACTTC	CASSFPGLAGATYEQYF
13	TRBV5-1	many	TRBJ2-2	.	TGCGCCAGCAGCTTGACGAAAGCCGGGGAGCTGTTTTTT	CASSLTKAGELFF
13	TRBV29-1	many	TRBJ2-7	.	TGCAGCGTTGCCAAGACAGACTCCTACGAGCAGTACTTC	CSVAKTDSYEQYF
15	TRBV9	few	TRBJ2-1	.	TGTGCCAGCAGCGAACTAGCCTACCCCTACAATGAGCAGTTCTTC	CASSELAYPYNEQFF
16	TRBV9	many	TRBJ2-5	.	TGTGCCAGCAGCGTAGCCTCATCCGGCAGTCCGAAGACCCAGTACTTC	CASSVASSGSPKTQYF
20	TRBV9	many	TRBJ1-2	.	TGTGCCAGCAGCCCCTCGTCCTTCCCAAGGGGGGGGGGCCTTAACTATGGCTACACCTTC	CASSPSSFPRGGGLNYGYTF
14	TRBV10-3	many	TRBJ1-1	TRBD1	TGTGCCATCAGTGGGACAGGGCCTGCCACTGAAGCTTTCTTT	CAISGTGPATEAFF
15	TRBV5-1	many	TRBJ1-4	.	TGCGCCAGCAGCTGGACCGTCGCAACTAATGAAAAACTGTTTTTT	CASSWTVATNEKLFF
14	TRBV2	many	TRBJ2-6	.	TGTGCCAGCAGTGAAGACAGGGCGGTTAACGTCCTGACTTTC	CASSEDRAVNVLTF
14	TRBV5-1	many	TRBJ2-7	.	TGCGCCAGCAGCTATTCGAGAGGGCGCCTCGAGCAGTACTTC	CASSYSRGRLEQYF
13	TRBV20-1	many	TRBJ2-3	TRBD1	TGCAGTGCCCGGACAGGGGCCACAGATACGCAGTATTTT	CSARTGATDTQYF
13	TRBV7-9	many	TRBJ1-1	.	TGTGCCAGCAGCTTAGACATGAACACTGAAGCTTTCTTT	CASSLDMNTEAFF
13	TRBV5-1	many	TRBJ2-3	.	TGCGCCAGCAGCTTTCAGGGAACAGATACGCAGTATTTT	CASSFQGTDTQYF
15	TRBV5-1	many	TRBJ1-1	.	TGCGCCAGCAGCTCGCAAGGACGGTTGAACACTGAAGCTTTCTTT	CASSSQGRLNTEAFF
14	TRBV5-1	many	TRBJ1-2	.	TGCGCCAGCAGCTTGGCGGTTGCTGCGATTGGCTACACCTTC	CASSLAVAAIGYTF
15	TRBV10-3	.	TRBJ2-2	TRBD1	TGTGCAATCAGAACCGGGACAGGGAGAGCCAGGGAGCTGTTTTTT	CAIRTGTGRARELFF
15	TRBV12-3/TRBV12-4	many	TRBJ2-2	TRBD2	TGTGCCAGCAGTCCGGGGACTAGCTTTGCCGGGGAGCTGTTTTTT	CASSPGTSFAGELFF
15	TRBV5-1	many	TRBJ2-7	.	TGCGCCAGCAGCCCCGACAGGAGGAGCTCCTACGAGCAGTACTTC	CASSPDRRSSYEQYF
15	TRBV6-5	many	TRBJ2-1	TRBD1	TGTGCCAGCAGTTTAAACAGGGGGTTCTACAATGAGCAGTTCTTC	CASSLNRGFYNEQFF
14	TRBV10-3	many	TRBJ2-7	.	TGTGCCATCAGTTCCCTAGAAGGGTCCTACGAGCAGTACTTC	CAISSLEGSYEQYF
15	TRBV5-1	many	TRBJ2-2	.	TGCGCCAGCAGCCGGACGGAAGCGGAGACCGGGGAGCTGTTTTTT	CASSRTEAETGELFF